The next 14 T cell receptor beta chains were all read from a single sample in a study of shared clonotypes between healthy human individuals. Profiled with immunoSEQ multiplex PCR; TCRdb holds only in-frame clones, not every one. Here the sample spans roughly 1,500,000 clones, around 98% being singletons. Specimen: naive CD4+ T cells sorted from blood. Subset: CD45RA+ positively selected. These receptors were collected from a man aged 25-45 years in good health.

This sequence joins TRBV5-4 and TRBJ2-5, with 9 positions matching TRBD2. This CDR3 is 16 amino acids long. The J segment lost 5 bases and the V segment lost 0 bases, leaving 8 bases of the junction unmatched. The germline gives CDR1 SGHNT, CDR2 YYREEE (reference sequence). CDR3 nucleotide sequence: TGTGCCAGCAGCTTGGATAGCGGGAGAAGATGGGAGACCCAGTACTTC. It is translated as CASSLDSGRRWETQYF.

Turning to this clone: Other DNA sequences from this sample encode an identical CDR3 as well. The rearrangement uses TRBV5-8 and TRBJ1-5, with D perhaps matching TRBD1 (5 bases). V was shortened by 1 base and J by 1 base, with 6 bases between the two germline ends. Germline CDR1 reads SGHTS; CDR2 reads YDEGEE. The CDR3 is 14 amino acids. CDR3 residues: CASSLRGSNQPQHF. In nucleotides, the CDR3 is TGTGCCAGCAGCTTGAGGGGAAGCAATCAGCCCCAGCATTTT.

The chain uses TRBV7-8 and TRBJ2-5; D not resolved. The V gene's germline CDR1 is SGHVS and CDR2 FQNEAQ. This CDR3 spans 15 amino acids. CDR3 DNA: TGTGCGATCCCCACGGCTGGTGGTCGACAAGAGACCCAGTACTTC. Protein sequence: CAIPTAGGRQETQYF.

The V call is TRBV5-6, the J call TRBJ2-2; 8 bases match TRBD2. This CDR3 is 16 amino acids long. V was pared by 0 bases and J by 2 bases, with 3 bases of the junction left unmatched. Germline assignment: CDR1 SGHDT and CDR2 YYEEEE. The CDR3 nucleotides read TGTGCCAGCAGCTTGGTGCTAGCGGGTAACACCGGGGAGCTGTTTTTT. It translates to CASSLVLAGNTGELFF.

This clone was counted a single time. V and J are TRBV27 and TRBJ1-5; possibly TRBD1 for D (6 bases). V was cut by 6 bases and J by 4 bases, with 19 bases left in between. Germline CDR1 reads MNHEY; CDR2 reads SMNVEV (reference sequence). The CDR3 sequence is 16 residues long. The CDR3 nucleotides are TGTGCCAGCAGGCCTCTGGCCAGACAGGCTAATCAGCCCCAGCATTTT. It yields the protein CASRPLARQANQPQHF.

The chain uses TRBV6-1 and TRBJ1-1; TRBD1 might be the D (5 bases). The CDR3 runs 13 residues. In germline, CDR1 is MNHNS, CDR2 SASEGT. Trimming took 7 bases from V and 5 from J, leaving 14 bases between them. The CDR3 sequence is CASIWGGWTEAFF. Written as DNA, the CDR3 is TGTGCCAGCATATGGGGGGGTTGGACTGAAGCTTTCTTT.

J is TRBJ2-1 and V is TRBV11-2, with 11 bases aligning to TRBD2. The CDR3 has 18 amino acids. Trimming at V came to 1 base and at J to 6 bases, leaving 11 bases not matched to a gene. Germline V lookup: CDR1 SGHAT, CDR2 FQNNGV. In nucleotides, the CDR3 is TGTGCCAGCAGCTTAGGTGGGATTAGCGGGAGGGGGGGCAATGAGCAGTTCTTC. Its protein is CASSLGGISGRGGNEQFF.

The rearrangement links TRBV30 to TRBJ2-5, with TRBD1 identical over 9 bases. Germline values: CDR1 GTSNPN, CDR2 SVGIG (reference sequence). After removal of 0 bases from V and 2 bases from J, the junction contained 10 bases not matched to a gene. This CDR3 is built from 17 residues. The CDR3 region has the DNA TGTGCCTGGAGTGTTTGGAGGGGACAGGGAGGTCAAGAGACCCAGTACTTC. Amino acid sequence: CAWSVWRGQGGQETQYF.

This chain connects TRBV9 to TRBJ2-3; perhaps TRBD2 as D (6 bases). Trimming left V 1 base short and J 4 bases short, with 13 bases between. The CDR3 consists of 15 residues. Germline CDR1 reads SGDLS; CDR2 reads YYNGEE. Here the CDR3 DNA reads TGTGCCAGCAGCGTACTAGCGTCGAACGCAGATACGCAGTATTTT. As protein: CASSVLASNADTQYF.

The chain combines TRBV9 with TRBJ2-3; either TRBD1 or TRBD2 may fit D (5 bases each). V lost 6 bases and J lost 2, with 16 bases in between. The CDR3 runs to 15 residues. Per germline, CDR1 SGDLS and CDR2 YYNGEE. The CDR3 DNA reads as TGTGCCAGCACCAGTTCCGGGACCTACACAGATACGCAGTATTTT. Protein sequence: CASTSSGTYTDTQYF.

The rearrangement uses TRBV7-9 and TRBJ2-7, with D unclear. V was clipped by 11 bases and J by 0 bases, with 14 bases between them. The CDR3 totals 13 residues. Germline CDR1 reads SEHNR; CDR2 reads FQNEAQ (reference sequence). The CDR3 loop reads CAVATLSSYEQYF. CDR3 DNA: TGTGCCGTAGCAACCCTGAGCTCCTACGAGCAGTACTTC.

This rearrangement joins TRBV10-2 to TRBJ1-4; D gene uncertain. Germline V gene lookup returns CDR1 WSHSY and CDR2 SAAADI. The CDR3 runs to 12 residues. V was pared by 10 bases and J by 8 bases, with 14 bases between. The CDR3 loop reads CATSPLGEKLFF. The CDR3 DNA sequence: TGCGCCACCTCACCCTTAGGGGAAAAACTGTTTTTT.

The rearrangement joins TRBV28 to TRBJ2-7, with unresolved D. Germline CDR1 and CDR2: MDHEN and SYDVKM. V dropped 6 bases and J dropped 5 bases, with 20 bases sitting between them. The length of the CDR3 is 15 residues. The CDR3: CASSTLMVWGNEQYF. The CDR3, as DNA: TGTGCCAGCAGCACTCTCATGGTATGGGGTAACGAGCAGTACTTC. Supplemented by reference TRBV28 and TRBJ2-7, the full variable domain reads DVKVTQSSRYLVKRTGEKVFLECVQDMDHENMFWYRQDPGLGLRLIYFSYDVKMKEKGDIPEGYSVSREKKERFSLILESASTNQTSMYLCASSTLMVWGNEQYFGPGTRLTVT.

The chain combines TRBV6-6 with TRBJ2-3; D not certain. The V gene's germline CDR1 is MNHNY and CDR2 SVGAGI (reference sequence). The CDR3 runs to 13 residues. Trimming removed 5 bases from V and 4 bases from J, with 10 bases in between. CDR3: CASSEDPPDTQYF. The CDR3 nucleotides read TGTGCCAGCAGTGAGGACCCGCCAGATACGCAGTATTTT.